This T cell receptor (beta chain) was observed in a study of early T cells in non-severe SARS-CoV-2 infection (dated by TCRdb to the early 2020s). Looking at the study overall: TCR sequencing used bulk RNA from unsorted whole blood, so alpha and beta chains could not be paired. Points the paper makes about the study in general: VDJdb matching was skewed toward anti-spike CD8 responses and likely underestimated virus-specific expansions, missing private and CD4 specificities.

Relative to germline, V is missing 11 bases and J is missing 3 bases, with 8 bases of the junction outside any gene match. CDR1 and CDR2 are read off the germline V gene as ENHRY and SYGVKD. Including cysteine and phenylalanine, the CDR3 has 13 amino acids. Only CDR3 DNA remains: 39 bases, in frame from the first base. This clonotype turned up a few times. The antigen it recognizes is unknown. The record has no base qualities; no much larger clone is one base away. This was a case-control study nested in a cohort of healthcare workers in London, UK, who had nasopharyngeal swab PCR tests and blood samples taken every week. Healthcare workers were recruited during the week of the UK lockdown, between 23 and 31 March 2020, and followed weekly for up to roughly 15 weeks. The library was prepared using 5' RACE. The sequencer was a NextSeq 500. To correct for sequencing error and PCR bias, the TCR library protocol tagged individual cDNA molecules with unique molecular identifiers. Both TCR alpha and beta chains were sequenced, and tight co-correlation was observed between alpha and beta sequence abundances in each sample. For the original study's pipeline: Decombinator V4 was used to annotate TCR sequences for V gene, J gene and CDR3. TCRs were defined as expanded if a significant change between any two time points was detected under a Poisson model with p below 0.0001. Abundances of TCRs were expressed as counts per million after normalisation to the total number of TCRs sequenced in each sample. TRAV1-2 paired with TRAJ12, TRAJ20 or TRAJ33 defined MAIT TCRs, while TRAV10 paired with TRAJ18 defined iNKT TCRs. VDJdb, accessed 1 November 2021, was searched for CMV, EBV and SARS-CoV-2 annotated TCRs, excluding TCRs annotated for multiple antigens. The public reads were run again by TCRdb, first through fastp at Q25 and then through MiXCR, and only productive beta chains were kept. Entries that share a CDR3 protein sequence are merged under the most common genes and DNA. TCRdb's processing, not the authors', yielded these V and J calls. This sample lists under 85,000 distinct CDR3 sequences; roughly 13% were detected once. Of the sample, approximately 1.1% falls within the top ten clones.

The sequence derives from an adult who was a healthcare worker with PCR-confirmed SARS-CoV-2 infection or an uninfected control (not recorded which). This chain joins TRBV10-3 to TRBJ2-7, with 9 bases matching TRBD1. The sample was whole blood. The CDR3 sequence is CASAGTGYYEQYF. The DNA sequence is TGTGCCTCGGCCGGGACAGGGTACTACGAGCAGTACTTC.